This T cell receptor beta chain was captured by sequencing in a study of blood T cell repertoires in COVID-19. Turning to the study itself: Acute and convalescent COVID-19 specimens originated in the United States, Italy and Spain. The cDNA or gDNA used as material had been derived from T cells, B-cell-depleted T cells, or PBMCs.

Germline-derived CDR1 and CDR2 are SGHRS and YFSETQ. CDR3 length: 12 amino acids. With 4 bases removed from V and 6 bases from J, the gap between germline ends came to 9 bases. In the original workflow: By means of reference gene primer amplification, nucleated cell counts were estimated. Produced via immunoSEQ multiplex PCR; TCRdb's table is partial and in-frame only. From that table come the V and J calls and clone size; the DNA was used to work out D and trimming. Of approximately 260,000 clones in the sample, roughly 88% were seen once. This receptor was identified in a woman in her 70s with acute or convalescent COVID-19. This chain connects TRBV5-1 to TRBJ2-3; D is unclear. Specimen: peripheral blood. CDR3 DNA: TGCGCCAGCAGCCCGGAGAGGGATACGCAGTATTTT. Protein product: CASSPERDTQYF. Variable domain in full (rest from reference TRBV5-1 and TRBJ2-3): KAGVTQTPRYLIKTRGQQVTLSCSPISGHRSVSWYQQTPGQGLQFLFEYFSETQRNKGNFPGRFSGRQFSNSRSEMNVSTLELGDSALYLCASSPERDTQYFGPGTRLTVL.